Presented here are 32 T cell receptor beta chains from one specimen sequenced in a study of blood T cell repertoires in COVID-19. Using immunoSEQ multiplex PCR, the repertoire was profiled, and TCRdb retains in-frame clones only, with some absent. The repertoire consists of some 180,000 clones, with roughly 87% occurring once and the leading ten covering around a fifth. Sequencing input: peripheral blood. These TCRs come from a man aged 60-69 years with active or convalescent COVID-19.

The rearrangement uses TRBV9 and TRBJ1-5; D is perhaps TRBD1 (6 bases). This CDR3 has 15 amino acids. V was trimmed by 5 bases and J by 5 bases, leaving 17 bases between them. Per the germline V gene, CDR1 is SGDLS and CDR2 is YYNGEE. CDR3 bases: TGTGCCAGCAGTCCTCACACAGGGTCGGATCAGCCCCAGCATTTT. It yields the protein CASSPHTGSDQPQHF.

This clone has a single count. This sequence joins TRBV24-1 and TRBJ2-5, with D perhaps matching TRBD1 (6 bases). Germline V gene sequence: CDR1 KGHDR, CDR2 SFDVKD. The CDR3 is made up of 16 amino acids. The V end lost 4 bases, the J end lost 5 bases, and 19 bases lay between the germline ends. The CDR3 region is CATSDGAGVGHETQYF. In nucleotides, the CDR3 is TGTGCCACCAGTGACGGGGCAGGGGTAGGGCACGAGACCCAGTACTTC.

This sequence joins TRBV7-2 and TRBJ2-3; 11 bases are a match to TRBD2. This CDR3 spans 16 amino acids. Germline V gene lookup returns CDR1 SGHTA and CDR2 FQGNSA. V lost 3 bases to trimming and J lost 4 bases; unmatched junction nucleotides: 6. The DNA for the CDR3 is TGTGCCAGCAGCTTGCGGCTTAGCGGGGGGGCAGATACGCAGTATTTT. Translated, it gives CASSLRLSGGADTQYF.

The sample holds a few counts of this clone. The CDR3 DNA reads TGTGCCAGCAGCCTAGGGGCGGGGATTAGCACAGATACGCAGTATTTT. Translated, it gives CASSLGAGISTDTQYF. The chain combines TRBV5-6 with TRBJ2-3; D is possibly TRBD2 (6 bases). V lost 4 bases and J lost 0, with 15 bases in between. Germline V lookup: CDR1 SGHDT, CDR2 YYEEEE. The CDR3 is 16 residues long.

CDR3 protein: CASTGTGGSNYGYTF. CDR3 coding DNA: TGTGCCAGCACCGGGACAGGGGGCAGTAACTATGGCTACACCTTC. The rearrangement uses TRBV6-5 and TRBJ1-2; 12 positions agree with TRBD1. The trim removed 7 bases at V and 1 base at J, leaving 4 bases unmatched. The CDR3 consists of 15 residues. Looked up from germline, CDR1 is MNHEY and CDR2 is SVGAGI.

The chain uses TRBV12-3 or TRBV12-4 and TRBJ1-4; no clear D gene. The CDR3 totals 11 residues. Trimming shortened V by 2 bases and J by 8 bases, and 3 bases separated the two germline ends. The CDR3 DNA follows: TGTGCCAGCAGTTTACGGGAAAAACTGTTTTTT. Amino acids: CASSLREKLFF.

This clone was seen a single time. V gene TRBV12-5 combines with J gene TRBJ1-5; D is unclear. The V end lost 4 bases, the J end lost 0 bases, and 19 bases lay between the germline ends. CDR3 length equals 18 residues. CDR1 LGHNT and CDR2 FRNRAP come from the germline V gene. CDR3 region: CASGSRDFRVSSNQPQHF. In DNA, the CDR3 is TGTGCTAGTGGTTCCCGGGATTTTAGGGTGAGTAGCAATCAGCCCCAGCATTTT. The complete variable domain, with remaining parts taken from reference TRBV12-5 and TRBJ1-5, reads DARVTQTPRHKVTEMGQEVTMRCQPILGHNTVFWYRQTMMQGLELLAYFRNRAPLDDSGMPKDRFSAEMPDATLATLKIQPSEPRDSAVYFCASGSRDFRVSSNQPQHFGDGTRLSIL.

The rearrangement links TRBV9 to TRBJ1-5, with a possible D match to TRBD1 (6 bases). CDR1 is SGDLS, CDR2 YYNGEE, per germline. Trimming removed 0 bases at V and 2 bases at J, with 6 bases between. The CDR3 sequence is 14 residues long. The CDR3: CASSVDRGNQPQHF. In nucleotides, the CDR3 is TGTGCCAGCAGCGTAGACAGGGGCAATCAGCCCCAGCATTTT.

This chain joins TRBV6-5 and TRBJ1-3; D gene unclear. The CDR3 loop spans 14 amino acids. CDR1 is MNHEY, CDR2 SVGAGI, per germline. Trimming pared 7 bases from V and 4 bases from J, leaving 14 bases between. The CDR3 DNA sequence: TGTGCCAGCAAGAGAGAAACCTCCGGAAACACCATATATTTT. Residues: CASKRETSGNTIYF.

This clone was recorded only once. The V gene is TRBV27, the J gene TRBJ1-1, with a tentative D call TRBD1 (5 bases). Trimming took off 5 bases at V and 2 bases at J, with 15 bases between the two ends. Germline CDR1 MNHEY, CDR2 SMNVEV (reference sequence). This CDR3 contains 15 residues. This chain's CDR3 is CASSKQVGANTEAFF. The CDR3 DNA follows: TGTGCCAGCAGTAAGCAGGTAGGGGCAAACACTGAAGCTTTCTTT.

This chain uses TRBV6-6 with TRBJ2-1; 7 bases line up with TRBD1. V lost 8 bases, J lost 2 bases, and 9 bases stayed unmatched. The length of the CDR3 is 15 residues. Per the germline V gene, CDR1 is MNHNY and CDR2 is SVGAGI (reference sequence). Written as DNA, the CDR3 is TGTGCCAGCGCTACAGGGGCCCTAACCTACAATGAGCAGTTCTTC. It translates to CASATGALTYNEQFF.

CDR3 DNA: TGTGCCAGCAGTTTGGGGGCAGGGGGCTACACCTTC. Amino acid sequence: CASSLGAGGYTF. This chain connects TRBV6-5 to TRBJ1-2; D is possibly TRBD1 (6 bases). Looked up from germline, CDR1 is MNHEY and CDR2 is SVGAGI. The CDR3 is made up of 12 amino acids. Trimming shortened V by 4 bases and J by 8 bases, and 11 bases separated the two germline ends.

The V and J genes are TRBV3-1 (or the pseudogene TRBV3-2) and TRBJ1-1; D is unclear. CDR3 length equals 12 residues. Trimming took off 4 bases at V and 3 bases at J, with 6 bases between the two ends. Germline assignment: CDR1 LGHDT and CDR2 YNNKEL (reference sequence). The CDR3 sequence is CASSPSDTEAFF. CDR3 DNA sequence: TGTGCCAGCAGCCCCTCGGACACTGAAGCTTTCTTT.

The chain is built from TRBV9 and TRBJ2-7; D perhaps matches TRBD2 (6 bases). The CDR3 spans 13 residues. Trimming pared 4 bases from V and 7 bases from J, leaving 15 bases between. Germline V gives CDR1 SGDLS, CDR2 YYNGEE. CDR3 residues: CASSPRGVGEQYF. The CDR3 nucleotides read TGTGCCAGCAGCCCCCGCGGGGTGGGAGAGCAGTACTTC.

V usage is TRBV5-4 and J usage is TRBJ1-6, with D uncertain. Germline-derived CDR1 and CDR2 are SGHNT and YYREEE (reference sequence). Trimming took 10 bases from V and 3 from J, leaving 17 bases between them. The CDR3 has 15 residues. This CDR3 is CAAAGGGDYNSPLHF. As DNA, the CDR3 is TGTGCCGCCGCGGGCGGCGGAGACTATAATTCACCCCTCCACTTT. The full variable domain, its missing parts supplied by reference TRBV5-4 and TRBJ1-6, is ETGVTQSPTHLIKTRGQQVTLRCSSQSGHNTVSWYQQALGQGPQFIFQYYREEENGRGNFPPRFSGLQFPNYSSELNVNALELDDSALYLCAAAGGGDYNSPLHFGNGTRLTVT.

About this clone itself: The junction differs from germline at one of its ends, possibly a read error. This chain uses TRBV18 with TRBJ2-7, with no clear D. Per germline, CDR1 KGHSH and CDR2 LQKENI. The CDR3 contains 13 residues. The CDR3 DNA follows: TGTGCCAGTTCACAAGACAAGAACTACGAGCAGTACTTC. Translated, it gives CASSQDKNYEQYF.

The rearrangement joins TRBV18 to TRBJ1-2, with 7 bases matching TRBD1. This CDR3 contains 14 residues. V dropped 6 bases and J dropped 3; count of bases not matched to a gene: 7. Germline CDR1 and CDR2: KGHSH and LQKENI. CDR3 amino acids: CASSPAGGDYGYTF. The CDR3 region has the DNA TGTGCCAGCTCGCCTGCAGGGGGTGACTATGGCTACACCTTC.

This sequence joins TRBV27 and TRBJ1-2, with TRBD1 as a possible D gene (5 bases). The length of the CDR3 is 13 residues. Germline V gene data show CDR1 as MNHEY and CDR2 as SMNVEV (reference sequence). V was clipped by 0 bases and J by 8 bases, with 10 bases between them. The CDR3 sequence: CASSLSWGSGYTF. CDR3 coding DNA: TGTGCCAGCAGTTTATCGTGGGGCTCGGGCTACACCTTC.

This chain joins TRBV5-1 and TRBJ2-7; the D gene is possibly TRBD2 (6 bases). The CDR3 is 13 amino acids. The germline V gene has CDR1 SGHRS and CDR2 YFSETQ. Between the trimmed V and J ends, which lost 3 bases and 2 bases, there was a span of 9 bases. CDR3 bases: TGCGCCAGCAGCTCCACGGGGGCCTACGAGCAGTACTTC. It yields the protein CASSSTGAYEQYF.

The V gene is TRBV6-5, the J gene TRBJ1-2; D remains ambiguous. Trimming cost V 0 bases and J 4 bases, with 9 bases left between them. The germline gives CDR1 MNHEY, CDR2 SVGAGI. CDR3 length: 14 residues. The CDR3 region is CASSYSGSGYGYTF. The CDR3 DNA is TGTGCCAGCAGTTACTCGGGCAGCGGCTATGGCTACACCTTC.

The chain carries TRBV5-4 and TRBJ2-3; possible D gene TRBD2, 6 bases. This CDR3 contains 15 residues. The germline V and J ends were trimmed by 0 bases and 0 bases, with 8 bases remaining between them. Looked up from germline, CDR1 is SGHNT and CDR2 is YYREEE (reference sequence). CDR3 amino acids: CASSLASVSTDTQYF. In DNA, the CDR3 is TGTGCCAGCAGCTTGGCTAGCGTTAGCACAGATACGCAGTATTTT. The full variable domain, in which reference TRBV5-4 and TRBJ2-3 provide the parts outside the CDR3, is ETGVTQSPTHLIKTRGQQVTLRCSSQSGHNTVSWYQQALGQGPQFIFQYYREEENGRGNFPPRFSGLQFPNYSSELNVNALELDDSALYLCASSLASVSTDTQYFGPGTRLTVL.

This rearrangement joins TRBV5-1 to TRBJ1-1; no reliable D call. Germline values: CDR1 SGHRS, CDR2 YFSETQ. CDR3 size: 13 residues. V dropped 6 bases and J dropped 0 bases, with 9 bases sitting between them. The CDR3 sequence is CASKVDMNTEAFF. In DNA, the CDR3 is TGCGCCAGCAAGGTTGACATGAACACTGAAGCTTTCTTT.

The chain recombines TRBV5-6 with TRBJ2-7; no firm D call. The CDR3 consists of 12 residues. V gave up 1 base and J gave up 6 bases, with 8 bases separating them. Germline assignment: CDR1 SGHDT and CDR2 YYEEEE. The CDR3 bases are TGTGCCAGCAGCTTGCGACTGGGCGAGCAGTACTTC. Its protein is CASSLRLGEQYF.

The CDR3 DNA sequence: TGTGCCAGCAGTGAGACCGCCGGGACAGGGACAAATTCACCCCTCCACTTT. It specifies CASSETAGTGTNSPLHF. The V gene is TRBV6-1, the J gene TRBJ1-6, with TRBD1 matching 9 bases. Germline V gene lookup returns CDR1 MNHNS and CDR2 SASEGT. The V and J ends lost 3 bases and 7 bases, in that order; junction bases with no gene match: 10. The CDR3 runs to 17 residues.

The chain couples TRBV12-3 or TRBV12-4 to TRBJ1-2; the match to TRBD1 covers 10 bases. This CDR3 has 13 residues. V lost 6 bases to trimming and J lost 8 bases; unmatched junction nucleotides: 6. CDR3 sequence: CASSRGQGLGYTF. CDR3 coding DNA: TGTGCCAGCAGCCGGGGACAGGGGTTGGGCTACACCTTC.

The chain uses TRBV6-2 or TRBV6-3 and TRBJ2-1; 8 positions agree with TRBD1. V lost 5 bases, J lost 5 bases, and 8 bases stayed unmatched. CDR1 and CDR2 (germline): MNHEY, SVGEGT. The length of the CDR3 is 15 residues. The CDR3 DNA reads TGTGCCAGCAGTAAGGACAGGGAGCTTGACAATGAGCAGTTCTTC. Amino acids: CASSKDRELDNEQFF.

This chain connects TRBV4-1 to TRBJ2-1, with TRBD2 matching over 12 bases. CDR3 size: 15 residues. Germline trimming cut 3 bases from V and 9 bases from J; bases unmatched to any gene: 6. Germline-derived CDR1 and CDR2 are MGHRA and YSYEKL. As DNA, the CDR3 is TGCGCCAGCAGCCACCCTAGCGGGGGGGCCAGTGAGCAGTTCTTC. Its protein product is CASSHPSGGASEQFF.

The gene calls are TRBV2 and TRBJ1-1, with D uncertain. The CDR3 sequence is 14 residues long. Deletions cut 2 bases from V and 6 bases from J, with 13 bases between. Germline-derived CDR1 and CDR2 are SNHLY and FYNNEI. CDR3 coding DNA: TGTGCCAGCAGTGAATCATTCAGGTTCGCTGAAGCTTTCTTT. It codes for CASSESFRFAEAFF.

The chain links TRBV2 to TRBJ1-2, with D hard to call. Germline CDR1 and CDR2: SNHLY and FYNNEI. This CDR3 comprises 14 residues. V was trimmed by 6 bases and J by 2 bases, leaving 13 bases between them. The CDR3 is CASSRSVENYGYTF. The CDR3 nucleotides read TGTGCCAGCAGCCGAAGCGTGGAAAACTATGGCTACACCTTC.

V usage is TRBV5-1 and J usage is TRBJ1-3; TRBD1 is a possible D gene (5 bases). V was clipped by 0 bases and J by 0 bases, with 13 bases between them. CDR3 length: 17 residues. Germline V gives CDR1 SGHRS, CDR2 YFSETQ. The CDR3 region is CASSLDGTMYSGNTIYF. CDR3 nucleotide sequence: TGCGCCAGCAGCTTGGATGGGACTATGTACTCTGGAAACACCATATATTTT.

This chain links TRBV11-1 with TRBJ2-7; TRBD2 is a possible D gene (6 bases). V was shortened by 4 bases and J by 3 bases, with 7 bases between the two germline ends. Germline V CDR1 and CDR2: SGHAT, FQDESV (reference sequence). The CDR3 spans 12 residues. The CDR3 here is CASSWEDYEQYF. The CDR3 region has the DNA TGTGCCAGCAGCTGGGAGGACTACGAGCAGTACTTC.

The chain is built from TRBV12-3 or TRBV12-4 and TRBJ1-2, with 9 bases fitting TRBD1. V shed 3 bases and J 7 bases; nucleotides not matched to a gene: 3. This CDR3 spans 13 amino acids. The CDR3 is CASSFGTGPGYTF. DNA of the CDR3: TGTGCCAGCAGTTTTGGGACAGGGCCTGGCTACACCTTC.